Listed below are T cell receptor beta chains from one sample, sequenced in a study of T-cell reconstitution after alpha-beta-depleted transplantation in children. TCRdb passed the PCR reads through MiXCR, listing each CDR3 protein once. The sample gives some 500,000 distinct CDR3 sequences, approximately 20% of which show up once; 3.3% is in the top ten. Sequencing used PBMCs from the stem cell graft donor, obtained from the stem cell graft. These receptor sequences come from a human donor who donated a stem cell graft to a child with acute lymphoblastic leukemia. Both conserved end residues are part of each CDR3. The D gene is left open where the match is weak. The size of a clone is reported for some rows only, either as once, few or many, or as a class for expanded clones.

j_call,d_call,clone_size,v_call,cdr3_aa,cdr3_nt
TRBJ2-4,TRBD2,few,TRBV13,CASSLGASGRGIQYF,TGTGCCAGCAGCTTAGGGGCTAGCGGGAGGGGCATTCAGTACTTC
TRBJ1-2,-,few,TRBV12-3/TRBV12-4,CASRSSGISYGYTF,TGTGCCAGCAGATCCTCCGGGATATCCTATGGCTACACCTTC
TRBJ2-3,-,-,TRBV7-8,CASSPRTRMGTDTQYF,TGTGCCAGCAGCCCTCGGACCCGAATGGGCACAGATACGCAGTATTTT
TRBJ2-2,-,-,TRBV24-1,CATTWLRTSITGELFF,TGTGCCACCACATGGCTAAGGACTTCGATCACCGGGGAGCTGTTTTTT
TRBJ2-1,-,-,TRBV6-1,CASSLASGSNEQFF,TGTGCCAGCAGCCTCGCGAGCGGGTCTAATGAGCAGTTCTTC
TRBJ2-5,-,-,TRBV7-9,CASKRGQGLETQYF,TGTGCCAGCAAGAGGGGACAAGGTCTGGAGACCCAGTACTTC
TRBJ2-7,-,-,TRBV29-1,CSVAKGIHEQYF,TGCAGCGTTGCGAAGGGGATCCACGAGCAGTACTTC
TRBJ1-1,-,-,TRBV29-1,CSVTGNRVSTEAFF,TGCAGCGTAACGGGGAACAGGGTTAGCACTGAAGCTTTCTTT
TRBJ2-7,-,few,TRBV5-1,CASSFNEREQYF,TGCGCCAGCAGCTTTAATGAACGGGAGCAGTACTTC
TRBJ2-1,-,-,TRBV12-3/TRBV12-4,CASSATFERRYNEQFF,TGTGCCAGCAGTGCCACTTTCGAGCGGAGGTACAATGAGCAGTTCTTC
TRBJ1-4,TRBD1,few,TRBV24-1,CATSDPGQGPRNEKLFF,TGTGCCACCAGTGATCCGGGACAGGGACCGAGGAATGAAAAACTGTTTTTT
TRBJ2-5,-,once,TRBV10-3,CAISLAAAETQYF,TGTGCCATCAGCTTAGCGGCCGCAGAGACCCAGTACTTC
TRBJ2-3,TRBD2,-,TRBV27,CASSTGLEVDTQYF,TGTGCCAGCAGTACCGGACTAGAAGTGGATACGCAGTATTTT
TRBJ2-1,TRBD2,few,TRBV29-1,CSVELAGRYNEQFF,TGCAGCGTTGAACTAGCGGGACGTTACAATGAGCAGTTCTTC
TRBJ1-1,-,-,TRBV7-3,CASSPGVMDTEAFF,TGTGCCAGCAGCCCGGGGGTAATGGACACTGAAGCTTTCTTT
TRBJ2-1,-,-,TRBV12-3/TRBV12-4,CASSLWGPSSYNEQFF,TGTGCCAGCAGTTTATGGGGCCCGAGCTCCTACAATGAGCAGTTCTTC
TRBJ2-1,TRBD2,many,TRBV11-2,CASSQGREYYEQFF,TGTGCCAGCAGCCAAGGGCGGGAGTACTATGAGCAGTTCTTC
TRBJ2-1,TRBD1,few,TRBV7-9,CASSPADRGVVEQFF,TGTGCCAGCAGCCCCGCCGACAGGGGGGTTGTTGAGCAGTTCTTC
TRBJ2-1,TRBD2,-,TRBV9,CASSAPRTSGNDYNEQFF,TGTGCCAGCAGCGCCCCCAGGACTAGCGGGAATGACTACAATGAGCAGTTCTTC
TRBJ2-2,-,-,TRBV9,CASSPDRPTGELFF,TGTGCCAGCAGCCCTGATCGACCCACCGGGGAGCTGTTTTTT
TRBJ2-7,-,-,TRBV12-3/TRBV12-4,CASTLGTENYEQYF,TGTGCCAGCACCCTCGGGACGGAGAACTACGAGCAGTACTTC
TRBJ2-7,-,once,TRBV3-1,CASSQDPGDSYEQYF,TGTGCCAGCAGCCAAGACCCGGGAGACTCCTACGAGCAGTACTTC
TRBJ2-3,-,few,TRBV19,CASSIDAVPTDTQYF,TGTGCCAGTAGTATCGATGCGGTCCCTACAGATACGCAGTATTTT
TRBJ1-5,-,-,TRBV27,CASSSSQGRQPQHF,TGTGCCAGCAGTTCCTCCCAGGGAAGACAGCCCCAGCATTTT
TRBJ2-3,TRBD2,-,TRBV4-1,CASSRTGLAGGRDTQYF,TGCGCCAGCAGCCGCACAGGACTAGCGGGAGGGAGGGATACGCAGTATTTT
TRBJ2-7,TRBD1,-,TRBV18,CASSPPGPGQGVLRVKGEQYF,TGTGCCAGCTCACCACCGGGGCCGGGACAGGGGGTTCTGCGGGTGAAAGGCGAGCAGTACTTC
TRBJ2-7,-,few,TRBV29-1,CSVEDLAYEQYF,TGCAGCGTTGAAGATCTAGCCTACGAGCAGTACTTC
TRBJ2-1,-,few,TRBV5-1,CASSGSAAASYNEQFF,TGCGCCAGCAGCGGCTCGGCGGCAGCCTCATACAATGAGCAGTTCTTC
TRBJ2-1,-,few,TRBV27,CASSLLRAYNEQFF,TGTGCCAGCAGTTTATTGCGGGCCTACAATGAGCAGTTCTTC
TRBJ2-7,-,once,TRBV5-1,CAISLGVDGYEQYF,TGCGCCATCAGCTTGGGGGTGGACGGCTACGAGCAGTACTTC
TRBJ2-7,TRBD1,few,TRBV4-1,CASSQEGETGAEQYF,TGCGCCAGCAGCCAAGAGGGGGAGACAGGGGCCGAGCAGTACTTC
TRBJ1-1,TRBD1,few,TRBV19,CASTPSGRGPHHTEAFF,TGTGCCAGTACCCCCTCGGGCAGGGGGCCTCATCACACTGAAGCTTTCTTT
TRBJ2-7,TRBD2,-,TRBV5-1,CASSVIAGAYEQYF,TGCGCCAGCAGCGTGATAGCGGGGGCCTACGAGCAGTACTTC
TRBJ2-3,-,few,TRBV7-2,CASSLLLLVADTQYF,TGTGCCAGCAGCTTATTACTTTTGGTGGCAGATACGCAGTATTTT
TRBJ2-1,TRBD1,-,TRBV19,CASSPFFPGQGARNEQFF,TGTGCCAGTAGCCCTTTTTTTCCGGGGCAGGGGGCGCGCAATGAGCAGTTCTTC
TRBJ2-7,TRBD2,-,TRBV7-2,CASSLRAGLTYEQYF,TGTGCCAGCAGCTTACGCGCGGGACTAACCTACGAGCAGTACTTC
TRBJ2-7,TRBD1,once,TRBV11-1,CASSPTRDSPYSSYEQYF,TGTGCCAGCAGCCCCACCCGGGACAGCCCTTATAGCTCCTACGAGCAGTACTTC
TRBJ1-1,-,-,TRBV5-6,CASSLDAEAFF,TGTGCCAGCAGCCTTGATGCTGAAGCTTTCTTT
TRBJ2-7,-,-,TRBV5-1,CASSLGSPLEEQYF,TGCGCCAGCAGCTTGGGGTCCCCTTTGGAGGAGCAGTACTTC
TRBJ2-3,-,few,TRBV12-3/TRBV12-4,CASSTSPTQYF,TGTGCCAGCAGTACCTCGCCTACGCAGTATTTT
TRBJ2-2,-,few,TRBV3-1,CASSQDRGIQGTGELFF,TGTGCCAGCAGCCAAGATCGGGGGATTCAAGGAACCGGGGAGCTGTTTTTT
TRBJ2-1,TRBD2,few,TRBV5-1,CASSSRLAGVVTYNEQFF,TGCGCCAGCAGCTCGAGACTAGCGGGAGTTGTAACCTACAATGAGCAGTTCTTC
TRBJ2-1,-,-,TRBV7-3,CASSLLFRGAGYNEQFF,TGTGCCAGCAGCCTCCTATTTAGGGGGGCAGGGTACAATGAGCAGTTCTTC
TRBJ2-5,-,-,TRBV2,CASSEWVGTIQETQYF,TGTGCCAGCAGTGAATGGGTAGGAACGATCCAAGAGACCCAGTACTTC
TRBJ2-1,-,-,TRBV9,CASSVPRTIPPGDEQFF,TGTGCCAGCAGCGTACCCCGGACCATCCCGCCGGGGGATGAGCAGTTCTTC
TRBJ2-5,-,-,TRBV5-1,CASSLVQPSQETQYF,TGCGCCAGCAGCTTGGTTCAGCCTAGCCAAGAGACCCAGTACTTC
TRBJ2-1,-,-,TRBV7-8,CASSLTALGSYNEQFF,TGTGCCAGCAGCTTAACGGCCCTGGGTAGCTACAATGAGCAGTTCTTC
TRBJ2-1,TRBD2,-,TRBV4-1,CASSPSGGDYNEQFF,TGCGCCAGCAGCCCGTCGGGGGGGGACTACAATGAGCAGTTCTTC